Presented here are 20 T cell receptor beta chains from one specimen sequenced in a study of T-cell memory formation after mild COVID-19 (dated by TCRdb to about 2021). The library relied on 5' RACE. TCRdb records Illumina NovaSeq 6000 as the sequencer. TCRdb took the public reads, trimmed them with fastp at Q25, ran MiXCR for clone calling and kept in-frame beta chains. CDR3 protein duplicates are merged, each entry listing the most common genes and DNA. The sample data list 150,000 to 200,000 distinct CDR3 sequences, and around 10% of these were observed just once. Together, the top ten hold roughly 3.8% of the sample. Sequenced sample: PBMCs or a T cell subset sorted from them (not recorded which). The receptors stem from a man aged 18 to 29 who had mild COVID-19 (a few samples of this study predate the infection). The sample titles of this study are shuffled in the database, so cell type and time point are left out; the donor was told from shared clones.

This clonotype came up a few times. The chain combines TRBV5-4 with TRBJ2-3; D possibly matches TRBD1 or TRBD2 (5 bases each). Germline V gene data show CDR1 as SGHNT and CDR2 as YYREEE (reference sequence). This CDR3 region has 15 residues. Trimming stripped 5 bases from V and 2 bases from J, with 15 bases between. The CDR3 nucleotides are TGTGCCAGCAGAACCGGGACCAGAATCACAGATACGCAGTATTTT. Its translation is CASRTGTRITDTQYF.

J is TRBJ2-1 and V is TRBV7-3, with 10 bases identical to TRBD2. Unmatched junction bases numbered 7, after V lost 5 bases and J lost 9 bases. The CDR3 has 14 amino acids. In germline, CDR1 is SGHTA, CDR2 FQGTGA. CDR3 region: CASSPSGGAVEQFF. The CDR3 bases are TGTGCCAGCAGCCCAAGCGGGGGGGCGGTTGAGCAGTTCTTC.

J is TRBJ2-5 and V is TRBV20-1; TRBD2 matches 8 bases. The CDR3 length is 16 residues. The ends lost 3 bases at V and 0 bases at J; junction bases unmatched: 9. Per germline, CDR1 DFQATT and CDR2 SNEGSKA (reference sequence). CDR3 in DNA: TGCAGTGCTAGGGGAAGGGGTAGCGGGAACCAAGAGACCCAGTACTTC. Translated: CSARGRGSGNQETQYF.

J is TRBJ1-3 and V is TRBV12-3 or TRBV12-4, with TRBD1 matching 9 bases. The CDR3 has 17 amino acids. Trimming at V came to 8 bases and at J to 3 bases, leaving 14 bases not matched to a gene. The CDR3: CASCPGQGVIGGNTIYF. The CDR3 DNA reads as TGTGCCAGCTGTCCGGGACAGGGAGTAATTGGTGGAAACACCATATATTTT.

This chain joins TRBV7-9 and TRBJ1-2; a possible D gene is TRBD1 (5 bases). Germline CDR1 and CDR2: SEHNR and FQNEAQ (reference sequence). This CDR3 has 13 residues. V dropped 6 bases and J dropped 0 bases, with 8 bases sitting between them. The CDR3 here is CASSQGSNYGYTF. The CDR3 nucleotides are TGTGCCAGCAGTCAGGGATCTAACTATGGCTACACCTTC.

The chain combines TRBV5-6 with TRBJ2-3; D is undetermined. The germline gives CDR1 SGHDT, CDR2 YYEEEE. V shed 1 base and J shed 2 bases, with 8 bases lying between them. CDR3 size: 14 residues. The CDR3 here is CASSLFLTTDTQYF. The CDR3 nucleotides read TGTGCCAGCAGCTTGTTTCTAACCACAGATACGCAGTATTTT. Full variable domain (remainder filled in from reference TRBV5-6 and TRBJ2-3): DAGVTQSPTHLIKTRGQQVTLRCSPKSGHDTVSWYQQALGQGPQFIFQYYEEEERQRGNFPDRFSGHQFPNYSSELNVNALLLGDSALYLCASSLFLTTDTQYFGPGTRLTVL.

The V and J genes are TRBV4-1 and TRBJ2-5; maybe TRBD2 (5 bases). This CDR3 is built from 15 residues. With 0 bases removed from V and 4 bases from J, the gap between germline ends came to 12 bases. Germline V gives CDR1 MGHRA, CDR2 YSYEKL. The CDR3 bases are TGCGCCAGCAGCCAAGATTCCCGGGGTATAGAGACCCAGTACTTC. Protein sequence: CASSQDSRGIETQYF.

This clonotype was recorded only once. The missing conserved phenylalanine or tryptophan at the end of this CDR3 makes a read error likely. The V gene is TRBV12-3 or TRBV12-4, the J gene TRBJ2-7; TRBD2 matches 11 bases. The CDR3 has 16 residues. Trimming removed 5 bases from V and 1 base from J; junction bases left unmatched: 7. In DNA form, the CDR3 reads TGTGCCAGCAGTCCGCCGGGACTAGCGGCTTCCTACGAGCAGTACTAC. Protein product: CASSPPGLAASYEQYY.

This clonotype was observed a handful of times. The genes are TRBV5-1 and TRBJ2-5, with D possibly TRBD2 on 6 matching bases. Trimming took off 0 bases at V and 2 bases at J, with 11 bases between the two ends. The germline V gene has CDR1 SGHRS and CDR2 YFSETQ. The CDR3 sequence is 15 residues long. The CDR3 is CASSLVGGWQETQYF. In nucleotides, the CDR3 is TGCGCCAGCAGCTTGGTCGGGGGTTGGCAAGAGACCCAGTACTTC.

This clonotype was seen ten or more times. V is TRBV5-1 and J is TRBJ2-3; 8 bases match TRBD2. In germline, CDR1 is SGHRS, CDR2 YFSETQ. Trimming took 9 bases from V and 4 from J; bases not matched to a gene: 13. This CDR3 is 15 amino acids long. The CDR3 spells CATASGGPSADTQYF. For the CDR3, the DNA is TGCGCCACTGCTTCGGGGGGGCCGTCAGCAGATACGCAGTATTTT.

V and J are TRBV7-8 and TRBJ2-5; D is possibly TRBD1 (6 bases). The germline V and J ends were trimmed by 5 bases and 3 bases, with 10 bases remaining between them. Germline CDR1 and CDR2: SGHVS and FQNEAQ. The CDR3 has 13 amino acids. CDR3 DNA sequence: TGTGCCAGCAGCGCTTACAGGGAAGAGACCCAGTACTTC. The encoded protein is CASSAYREETQYF.

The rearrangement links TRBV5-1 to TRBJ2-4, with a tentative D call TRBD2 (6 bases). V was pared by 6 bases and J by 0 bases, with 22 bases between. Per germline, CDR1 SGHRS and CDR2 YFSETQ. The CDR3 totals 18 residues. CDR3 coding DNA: TGCGCCAGCACCCTACACACGAACGGGACTCCAGCCAAAAACATTCAGTACTTC. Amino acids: CASTLHTNGTPAKNIQYF.

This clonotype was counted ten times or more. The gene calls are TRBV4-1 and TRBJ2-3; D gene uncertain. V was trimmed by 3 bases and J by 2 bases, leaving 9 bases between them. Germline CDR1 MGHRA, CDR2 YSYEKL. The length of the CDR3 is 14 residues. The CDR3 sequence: CASSQGVTTDTQYF. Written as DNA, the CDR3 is TGCGCCAGCAGCCAGGGCGTCACCACAGATACGCAGTATTTT.

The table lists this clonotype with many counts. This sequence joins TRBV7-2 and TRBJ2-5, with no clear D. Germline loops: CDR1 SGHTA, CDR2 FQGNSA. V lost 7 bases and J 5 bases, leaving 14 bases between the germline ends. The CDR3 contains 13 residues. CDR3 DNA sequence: TGTGCCAGCACTCGACTGAATTGGGAGACCCAGTACTTC. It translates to CASTRLNWETQYF.

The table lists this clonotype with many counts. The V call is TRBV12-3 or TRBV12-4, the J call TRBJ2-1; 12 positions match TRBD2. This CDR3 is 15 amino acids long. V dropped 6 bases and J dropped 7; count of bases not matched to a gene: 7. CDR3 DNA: TGTGCCAGCAGCCCCCCTAGCGGGGGGGTTAATGAGCAGTTCTTC. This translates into CASSPPSGGVNEQFF.

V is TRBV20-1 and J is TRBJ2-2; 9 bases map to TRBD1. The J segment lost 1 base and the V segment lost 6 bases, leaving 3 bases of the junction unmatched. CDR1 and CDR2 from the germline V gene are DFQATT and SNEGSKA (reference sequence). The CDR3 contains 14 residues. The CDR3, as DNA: TGCAGTGCCGCGGACAGGGGGAACACCGGGGAGCTGTTTTTT. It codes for CSAADRGNTGELFF.

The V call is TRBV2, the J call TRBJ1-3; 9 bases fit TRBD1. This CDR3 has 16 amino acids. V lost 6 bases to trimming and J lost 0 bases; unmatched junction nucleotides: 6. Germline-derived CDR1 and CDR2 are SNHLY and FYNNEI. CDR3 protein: CASRPGQGNSGNTIYF. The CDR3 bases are TGTGCCAGCAGACCGGGACAGGGCAACTCTGGAAACACCATATATTTT.

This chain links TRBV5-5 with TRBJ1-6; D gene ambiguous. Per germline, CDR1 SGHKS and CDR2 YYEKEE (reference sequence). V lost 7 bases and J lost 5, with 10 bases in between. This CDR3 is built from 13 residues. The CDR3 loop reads CASALEHNSPLHF. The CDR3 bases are TGTGCCAGCGCCCTGGAGCATAATTCACCCCTCCACTTT.

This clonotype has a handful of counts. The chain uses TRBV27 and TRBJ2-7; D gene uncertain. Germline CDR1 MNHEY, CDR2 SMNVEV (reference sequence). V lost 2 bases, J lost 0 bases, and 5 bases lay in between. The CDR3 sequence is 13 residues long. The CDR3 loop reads CASSLGGSYEQYV. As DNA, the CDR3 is TGTGCCAGCAGTTTAGGTGGCTCCTACGAGCAGTACGTC.

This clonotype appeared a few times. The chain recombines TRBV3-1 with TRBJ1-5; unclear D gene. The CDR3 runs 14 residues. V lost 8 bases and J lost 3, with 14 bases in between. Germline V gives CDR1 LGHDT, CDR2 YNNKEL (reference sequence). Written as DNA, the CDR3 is TGTGCCAGCGGCTACAGTGAGCTCAATCAGCCCCAGCATTTT. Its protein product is CASGYSELNQPQHF.